Listed here are 22 T cell receptor beta chains from one sample, sequenced in a study of shared clonotypes between healthy human individuals. Clones were sequenced by immunoSEQ multiplex PCR, and TCRdb holds only the in-frame ones, with some missing. The data contain about 460,000 clones, about 74% of them singletons. The sequenced sample was PBMCs. These receptors were taken from a middle-aged woman in good health. Some clones in this sample may be carry-over from other donors' samples.

This clone was found once. A much larger clonotype is one base distant, so this may be a read error. Within the sample, other DNA sequences also encode this same CDR3. The gene calls are TRBV28 and TRBJ1-6, with D possibly being TRBD1 (5 bases). The germline gives CDR1 MDHEN, CDR2 SYDVKM. The CDR3 totals 16 residues. V was cut by 5 bases and J by 6 bases, with 17 bases left in between. CDR3 bases: TGTGCCAGCAGTCCCCCCCCGGGACGCGTTAATTCACCCCTCCACTTT. Encoded protein: CASSPPPGRVNSPLHF.

Notes on this clone: Other nucleotide sequences from this sample produce the same CDR3. The rearrangement links TRBV30 to TRBJ2-5; D is possibly TRBD2 (6 bases). From germline, CDR1 is GTSNPN and CDR2 SVGIG (reference sequence). The V end was cut by 0 bases, the J end by 5 bases, with 7 bases between. The CDR3 runs to 12 residues. CDR3 region: CAWSVRGETQYF. The CDR3 DNA sequence: TGTGCCTGGAGTGTCCGGGGGGAGACCCAGTACTTC.

Concerning this clone itself: This sequence is one base from a far larger clone and is likely a read error. The gene calls are TRBV5-1 and TRBJ1-2, with D unresolved. The length of the CDR3 is 12 residues. Looked up from germline, CDR1 is SGHRS and CDR2 is YFSETQ. The CDR3 protein is CASSLANYGCTF. The CDR3 coding sequence is TGCGCCAGCAGCTTGGCTAACTATGGCTGCACCTTC.

This chain joins TRBV30 and TRBJ2-3; the D gene could be TRBD1 or TRBD2 (6 bases each). This CDR3 is 14 amino acids long. CDR1 is GTSNPN and CDR2 is SVGIG in the germline V gene (reference sequence). V lost 2 bases, J lost 0 bases, and 9 bases lay in between. This CDR3 reads CAWSQGTSTDTQYF. The DNA of the CDR3 is TGTGCCTGGAGTCAGGGGACTAGCACAGATACGCAGTATTTT.

A note on this clone: A read error may explain this, as a much larger clone is one base away. At the DNA level, this CDR3 is encoded by other sequences in the same sample as well. The V gene is TRBV28, the J gene TRBJ2-6; D possibly corresponds to TRBD1 (5 bases). Germline V lookup: CDR1 MDHEN, CDR2 SYDVKM. The CDR3 is 17 amino acids. CDR3 sequence (DNA): TGTGCCAGCAGGGACAACACGACACCCCCTGGGGCCAACGTCCTGACCTTC. As protein: CASRDNTTPPGANVLTF.

The gene calls are TRBV30 and TRBJ2-3; D is unresolved. V lost 2 bases and J lost 1, with 7 bases in between. This CDR3 contains 13 residues. The germline V gene has CDR1 GTSNPN and CDR2 SVGIG (reference sequence). DNA for the CDR3: TGTGCCTGGAGTCCCTCAGGCACAGATACGCAGTATTTT. This sequence encodes CAWSPSGTDTQYF.

Only one count was recorded for this clone. This is likely an artifact of a read error, given a far larger clone one base away. The chain carries TRBV30 and TRBJ2-1; D tentatively fits TRBD1 or TRBD2 (6 bases each). The CDR3 contains 13 residues. CDR1 GTSNPN and CDR2 SVGIG come from the germline V gene (reference sequence). Trimming took off 3 bases at V and 8 bases at J, with 14 bases between the two ends. The CDR3, as DNA: TGTGCCTGGAGAACAGGGAGGTTGGATGAGCAGTTCTTC. It is translated as CAWRTGRLDEQFF.

This clone was seen repeatedly, ten times or more. Other nucleotide sequences in the sample specify the same CDR3. The chain has TRBV10-1 and TRBJ2-2; no clear D gene. The CDR3 is made up of 12 amino acids. Trimming took 10 bases from V and 3 from J, leaving 9 bases between them. The germline gives CDR1 WNHNN, CDR2 SYGVQD (reference sequence). The CDR3 DNA follows: TGCGCCACCTCTCCCTACACCGGGGAGCTGTTTTTT. As protein: CATSPYTGELFF.

Comments on this clone: A much more abundant neighbour one base away suggests this may be a read error. The rearrangement joins TRBV28 to TRBJ2-1; TRBD2 agrees at 11 bases. The CDR3 is 15 residues long. Looked up from germline, CDR1 is MDHEN and CDR2 is SYDVKM. This chain's CDR3 is CASNLSGRGYKEQFF. The CDR3 nucleotides are TGTGCCAGCAACCTTAGCGGGAGGGGGTACAAAGAGCAGTTCTTC.

CDR3 nucleotide sequence: TGTGCCAGTAGTATGAGTGCCCTAATTTTGGAGCAGTACTTC. Translation gives CASSMSALILEQYF. The gene calls are TRBV19 and TRBJ2-7; D is ambiguous. CDR1 LNHDA and CDR2 SQIVND come from the germline V gene (reference sequence). The CDR3 is 14 residues long. Trimming cost V 3 bases and J 7 bases, with 16 bases left between them.

A word on this clone: The same CDR3 can be traced to other DNA sequences in this sample. V usage is TRBV5-4 and J usage is TRBJ2-5; 7 bases are shared with TRBD2. The CDR3 sequence is 15 residues long. Trimming took 1 base from V and 1 from J; bases not matched to a gene: 4. CDR1 and CDR2 (germline): SGHNT, YYREEE (reference sequence). CDR3 sequence: CASSLRPGGQETQYF. In DNA, the CDR3 is TGTGCCAGCAGCTTGCGTCCGGGAGGCCAAGAGACCCAGTACTTC. The full variable domain, with the rest looked up from reference TRBV5-4 and TRBJ2-5, is ETGVTQSPTHLIKTRGQQVTLRCSSQSGHNTVSWYQQALGQGPQFIFQYYREEENGRGNFPPRFSGLQFPNYSSELNVNALELDDSALYLCASSLRPGGQETQYFGPGTRLLVL.

The chain recombines TRBV7-2 with TRBJ1-1, with a tentative D call TRBD1 (5 bases). CDR1 SGHTA and CDR2 FQGNSA come from the germline V gene. CDR3 length equals 15 residues. V lost 1 base to trimming and J lost 1 base, with 10 bases between them. The CDR3 loop is CASSLGQGTNTEAFF. DNA of the CDR3: TGTGCCAGCAGCTTAGGGCAGGGCACGAACACTGAAGCTTTCTTT.

Remarks on this clone: Other nucleotide sequences in the sample specify the same CDR3. V is TRBV5-1 and J is TRBJ2-7; D remains unclear. The germline gives CDR1 SGHRS, CDR2 YFSETQ. The V gene lost 0 bases and the J gene lost 2 bases, with 9 bases spanning the gap. The CDR3 spans 14 residues. This CDR3 is CASSLDGATYEQYF. The CDR3 DNA is TGCGCCAGCAGCTTGGATGGAGCAACCTACGAGCAGTACTTC.

As to this clone: Compared with germline, one end of the junction differs, possibly owing to a read error. This specimen includes other DNA sequences encoding the same CDR3. The chain joins TRBV2 to TRBJ1-5; a weak D match, TRBD1 (6 bases). The CDR3 spans 14 residues. Germline CDR1 SNHLY, CDR2 FYNNEI. As DNA, the CDR3 is TGTGCCGGCAGCGAATTGGACAGCGATCAGCCCCAGCATTTT. Encoded protein: CAGSELDSDQPQHF.

As concerns this clone: A read error likely explains this, since a far larger clone differs by one base. The chain has TRBV30 and TRBJ2-7; 7 positions match TRBD1. Germline CDR1 GTSNPN, CDR2 SVGIG (reference sequence). V dropped 6 bases and J dropped 5; count of bases not matched to a gene: 16. The CDR3 contains 15 residues. As DNA, the CDR3 is TGTGCCTGCGACAGACCTAACAGGGGTACCCACGAGCAGTACTTC. Translating it yields CACDRPNRGTHEQYF.

CDR3 sequence: CASSIGSGRQETQYF. The DNA for the CDR3 is TGTGCCAGTAGTATAGGATCAGGGAGGCAAGAGACCCAGTACTTC. This chain links TRBV19 with TRBJ2-5; D is perhaps TRBD2 (6 bases). The CDR3 is 15 amino acids. The V end was cut by 1 base, the J end by 2 bases, with 11 bases between. The germline CDR1 and CDR2 sequences are LNHDA and SQIVND (reference sequence).

There are a few counts of this clone. This likely came from a read error, as a far larger clone is one base away. The chain carries TRBV30 and TRBJ1-5; 7 bases fit TRBD1. CDR1 is GTSNPN, CDR2 SVGIG, per germline (reference sequence). The CDR3 runs 13 residues. With V trimmed by 8 bases and J by 5 bases, 9 bases remained unmatched. In DNA, the CDR3 is TGTGCCCGGTCCACAGGGGCCGATCAGCCCCAGCATTTT. Amino acid sequence: CARSTGADQPQHF.

The sample holds a few counts of this clone. The chain joins TRBV7-8 to TRBJ1-1, with D unresolved. The CDR3 length is 15 residues. Germline assignment: CDR1 SGHVS and CDR2 FQNEAQ. V was clipped by 5 bases and J by 8 bases, with 21 bases between them. CDR3 loop: CASSHFGVPLAEAFF. For the CDR3, the DNA is TGTGCCAGCAGCCACTTCGGAGTCCCTCTTGCGGAAGCTTTCTTT.

This clone was found many times. The identical CDR3 is also encoded by other nucleotide sequences in the sample. The V and J genes are TRBV30 and TRBJ2-7; no definite D call. The CDR3 runs to 11 residues. The germline gives CDR1 GTSNPN, CDR2 SVGIG (reference sequence). Trimming took 3 bases from V and 5 from J, leaving 8 bases between them. CDR3 sequence (DNA): TGTGCCTGGAGACGCGGCCACGAGCAGTACTTC. Its translation is CAWRRGHEQYF.

Regarding this clone: This same CDR3 is encoded by further DNA sequences in the sample. CDR3 protein: CASSLERAGGYTF. The CDR3 bases are TGTGCCAGCAGCTTGGAGAGGGCAGGAGGCTACACCTTC. This chain links TRBV5-4 with TRBJ1-2; D gene uncertain. Germline-derived CDR1 and CDR2 are SGHNT and YYREEE (reference sequence). The CDR3 totals 13 residues. V lost 0 bases, J lost 8 bases, and 11 bases lay in between. Full variable domain (remainder filled in from reference TRBV5-4 and TRBJ1-2): ETGVTQSPTHLIKTRGQQVTLRCSSQSGHNTVSWYQQALGQGPQFIFQYYREEENGRGNFPPRFSGLQFPNYSSELNVNALELDDSALYLCASSLERAGGYTFGSGTRLTVV.

The chain links TRBV29-1 to TRBJ2-5; D is uncertain. V gave up 4 bases and J gave up 5 bases, with 5 bases separating them. The CDR3 is 10 amino acids. From germline, CDR1 is SQVTM and CDR2 ANQGSEA. Here the CDR3 DNA reads TGCAGCGTTGCAATGGAGACCCAGTACTTC. This sequence encodes CSVAMETQYF.

CDR3 nucleotides: TGCAGCGTTGCCGCTAGCGGGAGGTTCCAAGGTGGGCAGTACTTC. This sequence encodes CSVAASGRFQGGQYF. This chain connects TRBV29-1 to TRBJ2-7, with TRBD2 matching 11 bases. The CDR3 length is 15 residues. Germline V CDR1 and CDR2: SQVTM, ANQGSEA. Trimming removed 4 bases from V and 9 bases from J; junction bases left unmatched: 14.